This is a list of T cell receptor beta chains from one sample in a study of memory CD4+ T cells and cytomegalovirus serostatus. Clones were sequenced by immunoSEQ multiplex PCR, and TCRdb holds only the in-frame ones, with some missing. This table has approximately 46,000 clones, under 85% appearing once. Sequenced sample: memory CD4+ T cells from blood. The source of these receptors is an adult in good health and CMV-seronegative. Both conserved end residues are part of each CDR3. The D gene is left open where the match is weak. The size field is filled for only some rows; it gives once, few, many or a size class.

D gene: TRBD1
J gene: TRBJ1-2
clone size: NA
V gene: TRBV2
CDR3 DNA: TGTGCCAGCAGGCCCGGGACAGGGGACTATGGCTACACCTTC
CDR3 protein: CASRPGTGDYGYTF

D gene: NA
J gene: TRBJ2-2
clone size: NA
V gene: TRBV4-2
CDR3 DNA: TGTGCCAGCAGCCAAGACCTCAACACCGGGGAGCTGTTTTTT
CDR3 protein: CASSQDLNTGELFF

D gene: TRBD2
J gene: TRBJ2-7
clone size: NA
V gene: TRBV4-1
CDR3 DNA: TGCGCCAGCAGCCAAGGGGGACTAGCGGGGGCTATGAAGCTCTACGAGCAGTACTTC
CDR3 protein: CASSQGGLAGAMKLYEQYF

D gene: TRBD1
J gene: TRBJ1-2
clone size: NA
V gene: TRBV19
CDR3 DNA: TGTGCCAGTAGTCCAAGCACAGGGGGCGATGGCTACACCTTC
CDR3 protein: CASSPSTGGDGYTF

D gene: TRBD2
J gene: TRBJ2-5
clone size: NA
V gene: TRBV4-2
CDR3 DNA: TGTGCCAGCAGCCAAGAAGGGGCTTACGGGGGGGCGATGGAGACCCAGTACTTC
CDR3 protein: CASSQEGAYGGAMETQYF

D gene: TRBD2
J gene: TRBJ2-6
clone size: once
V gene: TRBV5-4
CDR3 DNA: TGTGCCAGCAGCTTGGCCCTAGCGGGGGGGCTAGGGGCCAACGTCCTGACTTTC
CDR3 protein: CASSLALAGGLGANVLTF

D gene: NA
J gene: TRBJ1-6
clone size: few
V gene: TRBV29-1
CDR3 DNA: TGCAGCGTTGCTGTGGGGAAGGACTCACCCCTCCACTTT
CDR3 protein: CSVAVGKDSPLHF

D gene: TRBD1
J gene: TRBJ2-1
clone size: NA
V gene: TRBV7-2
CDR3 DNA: TGTGCCAGCAGCGTGGGACAGCCTCCGCACAATGAGCAGTTCTTC
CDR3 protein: CASSVGQPPHNEQFF

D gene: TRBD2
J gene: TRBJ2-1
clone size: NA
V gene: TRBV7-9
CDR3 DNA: TGTGCCAGCAGCCCCCAGGGGCTAGCGGGGGGGAATGAGCAGTTCTTC
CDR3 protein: CASSPQGLAGGNEQFF

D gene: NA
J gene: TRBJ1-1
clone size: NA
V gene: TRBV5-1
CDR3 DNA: TGCGCCAGCAGCCTAGCTCCGGGACGGAACACTGAAGCTTTCTTT
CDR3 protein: CASSLAPGRNTEAFF

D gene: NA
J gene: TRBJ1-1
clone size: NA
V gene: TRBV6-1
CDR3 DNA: TGTGCCAGCAGTGAAGGGTCAGCTATGAACACTGAAGCTTTCTTT
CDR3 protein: CASSEGSAMNTEAFF

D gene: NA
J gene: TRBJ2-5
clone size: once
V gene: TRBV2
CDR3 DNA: TGTGCCAGCAGAAGAGGGGTGGCAGGAGAGACCCAGTACTTC
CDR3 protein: CASRRGVAGETQYF

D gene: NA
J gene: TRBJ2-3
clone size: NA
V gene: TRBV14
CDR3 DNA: TGTGCCAGCAGCCAAGTCCCGCAGTATTTT
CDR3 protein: CASSQVPQYF

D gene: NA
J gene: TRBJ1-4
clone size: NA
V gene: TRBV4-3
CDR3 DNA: TGCGCCAGCAGCCAGGGGGGAGGAGGGCGGACAAATGAAAAACTGTTTTTT
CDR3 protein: CASSQGGGGRTNEKLFF

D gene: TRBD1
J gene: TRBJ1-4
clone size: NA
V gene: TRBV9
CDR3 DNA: TGTGCCAGCAGCGTCTTGGACAGGCTCAATGAAAAACTGTTTTTT
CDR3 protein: CASSVLDRLNEKLFF

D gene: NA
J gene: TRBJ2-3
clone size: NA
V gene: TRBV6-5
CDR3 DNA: TGTGCCAGCAGAAGACAGGGCACAGATACGCAGTATTTT
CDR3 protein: CASRRQGTDTQYF

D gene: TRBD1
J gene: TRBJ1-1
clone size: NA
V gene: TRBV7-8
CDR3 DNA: TGTGCCAGCAGCTTAGCGGACAGGGGGAACACTGAAGCTTTCTTT
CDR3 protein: CASSLADRGNTEAFF

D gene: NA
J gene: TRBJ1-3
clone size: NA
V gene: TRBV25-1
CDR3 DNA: TGTGCCAGCAGTGATTTGTCAGGATCCAGAAACACCATATATTTT
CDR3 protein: CASSDLSGSRNTIYF

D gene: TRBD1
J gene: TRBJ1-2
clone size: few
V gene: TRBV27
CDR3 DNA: TGTGCCAGCAGACCACAGGGGGAGTATGGCTACACCTTC
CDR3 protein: CASRPQGEYGYTF

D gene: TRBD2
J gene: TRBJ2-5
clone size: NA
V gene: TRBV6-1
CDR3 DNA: TGTGCCAGCGGACTAGCGGCGAAAGAGACCCAGTACTTC
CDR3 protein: CASGLAAKETQYF

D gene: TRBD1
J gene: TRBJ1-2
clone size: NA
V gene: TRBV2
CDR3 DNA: TGTGCCAGCAGAGACAGGGGGCTGAGGGATAACTATGGCTACACCTTC
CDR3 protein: CASRDRGLRDNYGYTF

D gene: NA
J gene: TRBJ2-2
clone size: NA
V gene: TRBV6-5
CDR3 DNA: TGTGCCAGCAGCCGACAGAGCGGGGAGCTGTTTTTT
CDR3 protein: CASSRQSGELFF

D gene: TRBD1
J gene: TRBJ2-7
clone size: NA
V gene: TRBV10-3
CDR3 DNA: TGTGCCATCAGCCTCGAGACCGGGACAGGGGGCTACGAGCAGTACTTC
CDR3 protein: CAISLETGTGGYEQYF

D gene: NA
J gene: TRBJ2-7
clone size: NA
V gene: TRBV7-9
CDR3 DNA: TGTGCCAGCAGCTTCTCCGAAGGAGGGAGGAAGCAGTACTTC
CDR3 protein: CASSFSEGGRKQYF

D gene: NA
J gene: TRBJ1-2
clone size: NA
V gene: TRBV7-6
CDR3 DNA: TGTGCCAGCAGCCCCGTGAGGGCCAGGTCCCATGGCTACACCTTC
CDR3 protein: CASSPVRARSHGYTF

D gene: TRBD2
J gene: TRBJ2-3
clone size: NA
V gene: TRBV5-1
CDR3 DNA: TGCGCCAGCACCCCAAGGACTAGCGGGGGAACAGATACGCAGTATTTT
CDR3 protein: CASTPRTSGGTDTQYF

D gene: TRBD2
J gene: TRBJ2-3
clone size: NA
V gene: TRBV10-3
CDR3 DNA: TGTGCCATCAGTGAGTCACGGGGGGGGTCAGATACGCAGTATTTT
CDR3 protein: CAISESRGGSDTQYF

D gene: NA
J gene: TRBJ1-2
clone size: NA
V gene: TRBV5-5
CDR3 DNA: TGTGCCAGCAGCTTGGACAGGGATGGCTACACCTTC
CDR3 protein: CASSLDRDGYTF

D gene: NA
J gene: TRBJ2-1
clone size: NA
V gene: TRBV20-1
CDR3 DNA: TGCAGTGCCACCAGATCCAATGAGCAGTTCTTC
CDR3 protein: CSATRSNEQFF

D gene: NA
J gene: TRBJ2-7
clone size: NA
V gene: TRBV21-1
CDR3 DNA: TGTGCCAGCAGCCTTATCGCGGGGGTTCTAAACGAGCAGTACTTC
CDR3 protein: CASSLIAGVLNEQYF

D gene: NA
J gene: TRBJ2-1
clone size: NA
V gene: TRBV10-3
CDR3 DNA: TGTGCCACCGCGTTGGACGACAATGAGCAGTTCTTC
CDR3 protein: CATALDDNEQFF

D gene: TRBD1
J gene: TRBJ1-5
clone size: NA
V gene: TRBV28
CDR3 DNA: TGTGCCAGCAGCTCCGGACAGGGAGCTTACCAGCCCCAGCATTTT
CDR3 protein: CASSSGQGAYQPQHF

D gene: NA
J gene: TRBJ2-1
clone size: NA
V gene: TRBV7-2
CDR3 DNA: TGTGCCAGCAGCTTAGCGTCGGCCCAACAGTTGAAGCAGTTCTTC
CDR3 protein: CASSLASAQQLKQFF

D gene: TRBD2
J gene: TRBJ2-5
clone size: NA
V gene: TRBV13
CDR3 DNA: TGTGCCAGCAGCTTAGGTCTAGGCGGGGGGAGAGAGACCCAGTACTTC
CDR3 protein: CASSLGLGGGRETQYF

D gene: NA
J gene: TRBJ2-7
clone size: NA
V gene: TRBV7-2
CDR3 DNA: TGTGCCAGCAGCCCCGGGCGGGTGCGGGAGCAGTACTTC
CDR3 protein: CASSPGRVREQYF

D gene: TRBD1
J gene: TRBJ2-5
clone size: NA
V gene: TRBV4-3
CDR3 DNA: TGCGCCAGCAGCCAAGGTGGGACAGGGAGCCAAAGGAGGGAGACCCAGTACTTC
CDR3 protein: CASSQGGTGSQRRETQYF

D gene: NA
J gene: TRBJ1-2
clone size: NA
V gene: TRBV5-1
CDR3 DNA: TGCGCCAGCAGTAACAAAGTGGACTATGGCTACACCTTC
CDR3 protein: CASSNKVDYGYTF

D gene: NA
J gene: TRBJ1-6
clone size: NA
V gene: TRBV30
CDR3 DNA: TGTGCCTGGAGTGAAGGCGGGGTTGTTCATTCACCCCTCCACTTT
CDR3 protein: CAWSEGGVVHSPLHF

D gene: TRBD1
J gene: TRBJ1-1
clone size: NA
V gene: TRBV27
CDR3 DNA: TGTGCCGCGGCCAAGACAGGGGGGAACACTGAAGCTTTCTTT
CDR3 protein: CAAAKTGGNTEAFF

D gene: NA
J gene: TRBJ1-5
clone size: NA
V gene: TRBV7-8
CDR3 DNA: TGTGCCAGCAGCCCCCGATGGGGGAATCAGCCCCAGCATTTT
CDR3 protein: CASSPRWGNQPQHF

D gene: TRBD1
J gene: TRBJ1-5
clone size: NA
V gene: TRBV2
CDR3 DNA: TGTGCCAGCAGGGACTGGACAGGACAAAATCAGCCCCAGCATTTT
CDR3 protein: CASRDWTGQNQPQHF

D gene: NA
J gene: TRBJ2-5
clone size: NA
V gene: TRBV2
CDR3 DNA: TGTGCCAGCAGTGATCGGACAGAAGAGACCCAGTACTTC
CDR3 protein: CASSDRTEETQYF

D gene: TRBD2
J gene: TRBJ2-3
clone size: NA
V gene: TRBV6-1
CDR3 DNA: TGTGCCAGCAGTGAGACTAGCGGGGGGGGGACAGATACGCAGTATTTT
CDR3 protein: CASSETSGGGTDTQYF

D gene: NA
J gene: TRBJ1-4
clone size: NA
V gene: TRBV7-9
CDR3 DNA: TGTGCCAGCAGCTTAGCCCTGGGTACACTGTTTTTT
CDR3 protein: CASSLALGTLFF

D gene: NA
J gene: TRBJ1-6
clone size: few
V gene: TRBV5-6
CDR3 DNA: TGTGCCAGCAGCTTGGGTCTAGGGGCAGGGGATTCACCCCTCCACTTT
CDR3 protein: CASSLGLGAGDSPLHF

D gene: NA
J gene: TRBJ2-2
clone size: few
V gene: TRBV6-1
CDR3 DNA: TGTGCCAGCAGCTCAATGGGAGGGAACACCGGGGAGCTGTTTTTT
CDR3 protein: CASSSMGGNTGELFF

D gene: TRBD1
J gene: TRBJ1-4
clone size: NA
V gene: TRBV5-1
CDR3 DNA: TGCGCCAGCACAACAGGGGTCTACTCAACTAATGAAAAACTGTTTTTT
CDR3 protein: CASTTGVYSTNEKLFF

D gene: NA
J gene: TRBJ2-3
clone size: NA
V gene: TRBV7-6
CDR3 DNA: TGTGCCAGCACGTCCGCGGGGGCGAGCACAGATACGCAGTATTTT
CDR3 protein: CASTSAGASTDTQYF

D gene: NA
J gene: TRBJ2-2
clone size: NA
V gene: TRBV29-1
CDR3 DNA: TGCAGCGTTGGACCGAAGATGGGGGACCCCTACACCGGGGAGCTGTTTTTT
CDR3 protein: CSVGPKMGDPYTGELFF

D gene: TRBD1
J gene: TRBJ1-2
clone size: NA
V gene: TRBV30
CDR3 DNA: TGTGCCTGGAGTTCTAGGGGGCTGGGTGGCTACACCTTC
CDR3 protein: CAWSSRGLGGYTF

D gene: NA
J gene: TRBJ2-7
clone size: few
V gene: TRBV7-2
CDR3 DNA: TGTGCCAGCAGCGAAGGACAATCCTACGAGCAGTACTTC
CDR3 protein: CASSEGQSYEQYF

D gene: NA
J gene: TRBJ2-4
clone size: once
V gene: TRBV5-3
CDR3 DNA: TGTGCCAGAACCCTTCTTCGGGGGAGAGGGGCCAAAAACATTCAGTACTTC
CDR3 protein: CARTLLRGRGAKNIQYF

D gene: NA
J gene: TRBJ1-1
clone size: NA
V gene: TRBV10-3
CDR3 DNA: TGTGCCATCAGTGAGCAGGCGAACACTGAAGCTTTCTTT
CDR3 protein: CAISEQANTEAFF

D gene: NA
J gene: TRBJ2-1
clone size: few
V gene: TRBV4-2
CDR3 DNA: TGTGCCAGCAGCCAAGCGGGGGGCCTTTCCCACAATGAGCAGTTCTTC
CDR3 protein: CASSQAGGLSHNEQFF

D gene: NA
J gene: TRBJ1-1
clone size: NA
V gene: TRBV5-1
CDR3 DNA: TGCGCCAGCAGCTTGGGAGGGGCGACGAGGACTGAAGCTTTCTTT
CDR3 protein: CASSLGGATRTEAFF